The next 18 T cell receptor beta chains were all read from a single sample in a study of blood T cell repertoires in COVID-19. Here immunoSEQ multiplex PCR was the method, and the copy in TCRdb shows in-frame clones only, minus some. The sample lists about 50,000 clones, around 81% occurring once. The sample was peripheral blood. All receptors derive from a woman aged 80 or older with COVID-19, enrolled during active disease.

This chain joins TRBV19 and TRBJ2-1; TRBD2 aligns across 11 bases. Germline lookup yields CDR1 LNHDA and CDR2 SQIVND (reference sequence). J lost 4 bases, V lost 4 bases, and 3 bases had no gene match. The CDR3 has 15 residues. The CDR3: CASSRTSGRYNEQFF. The CDR3 bases are TGTGCCAGTAGTAGGACTAGCGGGCGGTACAATGAGCAGTTCTTC.

The CDR3 DNA reads as TGTGCCATCAGTGAACTAGCGGGGGTCACACCAGCCGGGGAGCTGTTTTTT. Protein product: CAISELAGVTPAGELFF. The chain combines TRBV10-3 with TRBJ2-2; 11 nucleotides align to TRBD2. The CDR3 is 17 amino acids. Looked up from germline, CDR1 is ENHRY and CDR2 is SYGVKD. V was clipped by 3 bases and J by 6 bases; unmatched bases: 9.

Only a few counts were recorded for this clone. J is TRBJ2-7 and V is TRBV5-5; 8 nucleotides match TRBD2. V lost 0 bases, J lost 4 bases, and 6 bases stayed unmatched. In germline, CDR1 is SGHKS, CDR2 YYEKEE (reference sequence). The CDR3 has 15 residues. The chain's CDR3 is CASSLAIRGGYEQYF. The CDR3 region has the DNA TGTGCCAGCAGCTTGGCCATTCGGGGGGGTTACGAGCAGTACTTC.

V and J are TRBV14 and TRBJ1-2; no definite D call. Germline loops: CDR1 SGHDN, CDR2 FVKESK. The CDR3 totals 16 residues. The V end was cut by 0 bases, the J end by 7 bases, with 18 bases between. The chain's CDR3 is CASSQDISGRMGGYTF. Here the CDR3 DNA reads TGTGCCAGCAGCCAAGATATCAGCGGGCGAATGGGTGGCTACACCTTC. The complete variable domain, with remaining parts taken from reference TRBV14 and TRBJ1-2, reads EAGVTQFPSHSVIEKGQTVTLRCDPISGHDNLYWYRRVMGKEIKFLLHFVKESKQDESGMPNNRFLAERTGGTYSTLKVQPAELEDSGVYFCASSQDISGRMGGYTFGSGTRLTVV.

This clone has more than one count but fewer than ten. The chain employs TRBV3-1 (or the pseudogene TRBV3-2) and TRBJ2-5, with D possibly being TRBD1 (6 bases). Trimming removed 3 bases from V and 3 bases from J, with 8 bases in between. Germline assignment: CDR1 LGHDT and CDR2 YNNKEL (reference sequence). The CDR3 runs 13 residues. CDR3 nucleotides: TGTGCCAGCAGCCAGTGGGACAAAGAGACCCAGTACTTC. This translates into CASSQWDKETQYF.

The chain joins TRBV5-6 to TRBJ2-1; 9 nucleotides match TRBD2. Unmatched junction bases numbered 18, after V lost 0 bases and J lost 14 bases. Germline CDR1 is SGHDT and CDR2 is YYEEEE. CDR3 length: 17 amino acids. The CDR3 here is CASSLVAAGGLWGLEFF. Here the CDR3 DNA reads TGTGCCAGCAGCTTGGTTGCAGCGGGAGGACTTTGGGGGTTGGAGTTCTTC.

This chain links TRBV6-5 with TRBJ1-5; 7 bases are shared with TRBD1. V was pared by 6 bases and J by 2 bases, with 7 bases of the junction left unmatched. CDR3 size: 15 residues. Germline V gene lookup returns CDR1 MNHEY and CDR2 SVGAGI. The CDR3 sequence is CASRPGQAGNQPQHF. CDR3 nucleotide sequence: TGTGCCAGCAGACCCGGACAGGCGGGCAATCAGCCCCAGCATTTT.

The CDR3 DNA reads TGTGCCAGCAGCTTCGAGGGAGGGCTAGCCAAAAACATTCAGTACTTC. Its protein product is CASSFEGGLAKNIQYF. The rearrangement joins TRBV11-2 to TRBJ2-4, with 7 bases fitting TRBD2. V dropped 3 bases and J dropped 0; count of bases not matched to a gene: 5. Germline V CDR1 and CDR2: SGHAT, FQNNGV. The CDR3 has 16 amino acids.

The chain links TRBV7-2 to TRBJ2-7; tentatively, D is TRBD2 (6 bases). This CDR3 comprises 16 residues. Germline assignment: CDR1 SGHTA and CDR2 FQGNSA. Trimming removed 0 bases at V and 1 base at J, with 13 bases between. The CDR3 reads CASSLAQVSGSYEQYF. The CDR3 coding sequence is TGTGCCAGCAGCTTAGCGCAGGTTAGCGGATCCTACGAGCAGTACTTC. Together with reference TRBV7-2 and TRBJ2-7, the CDR3 gives the full variable domain: GAGVSQSPSNKVTEKGKDVELRCDPISGHTALYWYRQSLGQGLEFLIYFQGNSAPDKSGLPSDRFSAERTGGSVSTLTIQRTQQEDSAVYLCASSLAQVSGSYEQYFGPGTRLTVT.

This chain links TRBV19 with TRBJ2-5; tentative D call: TRBD2 (5 bases). CDR1 and CDR2 from the germline V gene are LNHDA and SQIVND (reference sequence). This CDR3 has 15 residues. The V end was cut by 4 bases, the J end by 1 base, with 13 bases between. CDR3 DNA sequence: TGTGCCAGTAGTAATGCCCTGGGAGCCCAAGAGACCCAGTACTTC. It encodes CASSNALGAQETQYF. The full variable domain, with the rest looked up from reference TRBV19 and TRBJ2-5, is DGGITQSPKYLFRKEGQNVTLSCEQNLNHDAMYWYRQDPGQGLRLIYYSQIVNDFQKGDIAEGYSVSREKKESFPLTVTSAQKNPTAFYLCASSNALGAQETQYFGPGTRLLVL.

In this sample, this clone turned up a few times. The chain links TRBV7-9 to TRBJ2-7; D remains ambiguous. Germline CDR1 and CDR2: SEHNR and FQNEAQ (reference sequence). The CDR3 runs 14 residues. V lost 0 bases and J 5 bases, leaving 11 bases between the germline ends. DNA for the CDR3: TGTGCCAGCAGCTTAGCGCTAGGTAGTAACGAGCAGTACTTC. This sequence encodes CASSLALGSNEQYF.

This clone occurred once. The chain carries TRBV5-1 and TRBJ1-2, with 10 bases fitting TRBD1. The germline V gene encodes CDR1 SGHRS and CDR2 YFSETQ. The length of the CDR3 is 15 residues. V was pared by 4 bases and J by 5 bases, with 8 bases of the junction left unmatched. The CDR3 spells CASSAGQGPAYGYTF. The CDR3, as DNA: TGCGCCAGCAGCGCGGGACAGGGGCCGGCTTATGGCTACACCTTC.

V and J are TRBV5-5 and TRBJ2-2; possible D gene TRBD2, 5 bases. Germline-derived CDR1 and CDR2 are SGHKS and YYEKEE (reference sequence). V lost 4 bases and J 0 bases, leaving 13 bases between the germline ends. The CDR3 consists of 16 residues. Here the CDR3 DNA reads TGTGCCAGCAGCGTAACTAGGACCTCGAACACCGGGGAGCTGTTTTTT. It encodes CASSVTRTSNTGELFF. The variable domain in full, with the rest retrieved from reference TRBV5-5 and TRBJ2-2, is DAGVTQSPTHLIKTRGQQVTLRCSPISGHKSVSWYQQVLGQGPQFIFQYYEKEERGRGNFPDRFSARQFPNYSSELNVNALLLGDSALYLCASSVTRTSNTGELFFGEGSRLTVL.

The chain has TRBV11-3 and TRBJ2-1; 7 positions match TRBD2. The germline V gene has CDR1 SGHNT and CDR2 YENEEA. After removal of 3 bases from V and 10 bases from J, the junction contained 9 bases not matched to a gene. The CDR3 extends over 14 amino acids. CDR3 DNA: TGTGCCAGCAGCTTGGGGAGACTAGCCCGAGAGCAGTTCTTC. This gives the protein CASSLGRLAREQFF.

J is TRBJ1-1 and V is TRBV18; 10 bases agree with TRBD1. Trimming cost V 3 bases and J 6 bases; bases outside gene matches: 7. The CDR3 sequence is 15 residues long. Looked up from germline, CDR1 is KGHSH and CDR2 is LQKENI. The CDR3 DNA is TGTGCCAGCTCACCGCGGACAGGGGGTGGGGCTGAAGCTTTCTTT. Its protein is CASSPRTGGGAEAFF.

The CDR3 loop reads CASKGLTGELFF. The CDR3 DNA follows: TGTGCCAGCAAGGGACTCACCGGGGAGCTGTTTTTT. This chain uses TRBV12-3 or TRBV12-4 with TRBJ2-2; tentative D call: TRBD2 (6 bases). V lost 7 bases, J lost 4 bases, and 7 bases lay in between. The CDR3 covers 12 residues.

The chain uses TRBV2 and TRBJ2-1; tentative D call: TRBD2 (6 bases). Between the trimmed V and J ends, which lost 2 bases and 2 bases, there was a span of 7 bases. CDR1 and CDR2 from the germline V gene are SNHLY and FYNNEI. The CDR3 has 14 residues. The DNA for the CDR3 is TGTGCCAGCAGTGAATTAGCGGCCTACAATGAGCAGTTCTTC. This sequence encodes CASSELAAYNEQFF.

This rearrangement joins TRBV3-1 (or the pseudogene TRBV3-2) to TRBJ2-7; 7 bases are a match to TRBD1. J lost 1 base, V lost 3 bases, and 9 bases had no gene match. The CDR3 loop spans 16 amino acids. Germline V gives CDR1 LGHDT, CDR2 YNNKEL (reference sequence). CDR3 sequence (DNA): TGTGCCAGCAGCCAGGGCAACAGGGGATCTTCCTACGAGCAGTACTTC. It codes for CASSQGNRGSSYEQYF.